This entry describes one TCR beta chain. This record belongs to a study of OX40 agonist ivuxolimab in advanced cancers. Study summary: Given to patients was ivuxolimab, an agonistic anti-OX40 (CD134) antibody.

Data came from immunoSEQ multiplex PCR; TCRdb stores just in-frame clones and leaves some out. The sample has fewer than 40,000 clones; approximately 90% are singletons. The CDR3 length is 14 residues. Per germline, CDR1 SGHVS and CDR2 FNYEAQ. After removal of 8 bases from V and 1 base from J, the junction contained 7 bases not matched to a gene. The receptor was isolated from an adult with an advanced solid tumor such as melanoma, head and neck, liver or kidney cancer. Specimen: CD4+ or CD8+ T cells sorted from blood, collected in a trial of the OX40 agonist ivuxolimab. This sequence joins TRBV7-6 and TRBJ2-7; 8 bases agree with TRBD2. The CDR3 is CASAGTSISYEQYF. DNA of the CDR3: TGTGCCAGCGCCGGGACTAGTATTTCCTACGAGCAGTACTTC. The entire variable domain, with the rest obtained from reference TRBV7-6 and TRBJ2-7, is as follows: GAGVSQSPRYKVTKRGQDVALRCDPISGHVSLYWYRQALGQGPEFLTYFNYEAQQDKSGLPNDRFSAERPEGSISTLTIQRTEQRDSAMYRCASAGTSISYEQYFGPGTRLTVT.